The 4 T cell receptor beta chains given below trace back to one sample, sequenced in a study of T cell responses to AZD1222 COVID-19 vaccine. Assay used: immunoSEQ multiplex PCR; TCRdb lists only in-frame clones, some missing. The sample has approximately 190,000 clones; approximately 93% are singletons. This material consisted of peripheral blood, taken 28 days after the second AZD1222 dose. The source of these receptors is an adult who received the AZD1222 COVID-19 vaccine.

This clone was observed a few times. The chain couples TRBV7-2 to TRBJ1-2, with a possible D match to TRBD1 (6 bases). Per germline, CDR1 SGHTA and CDR2 FQGNSA. The CDR3 runs 16 residues. Deletions cut 5 bases from V and 0 bases from J, with 16 bases between. As DNA, the CDR3 is TGTGCCAGCAGCCCTCCCGGACAGATAACTAACTATGGCTACACCTTC. Protein: CASSPPGQITNYGYTF.

V and J are TRBV19 and TRBJ1-1; D not resolved. Trimming shortened V by 7 bases and J by 1 base, and 10 bases separated the two germline ends. From germline, CDR1 is LNHDA and CDR2 SQIVND (reference sequence). CDR3 length: 13 residues. The CDR3 DNA is TGTGCCAGTATCCCGCCTGAGAACACTGAAGCTTTCTTT. Translation: CASIPPENTEAFF. Full variable domain (rest looked up from reference TRBV19 and TRBJ1-1): DGGITQSPKYLFRKEGQNVTLSCEQNLNHDAMYWYRQDPGQGLRLIYYSQIVNDFQKGDIAEGYSVSREKKESFPLTVTSAQKNPTAFYLCASIPPENTEAFFGQGTRLTVV.

V is TRBV5-1 and J is TRBJ1-5; 8 bases match TRBD1. CDR1 SGHRS and CDR2 YFSETQ come from the germline V gene. The junction had 9 bases not matched to a gene; V was cut back by 2 bases and J by 5 bases. This CDR3 has 16 amino acids. CDR3 protein: CASSLTGRGRDQPQHF. The CDR3 DNA reads as TGCGCCAGCAGCTTAACAGGCAGGGGGCGGGATCAGCCCCAGCATTTT.

CDR3 sequence (DNA): TGTGCCAGCAGCTTGGTGCTAGCGGGGGGCTTGAACACCGGGGAGCTGTTTTTT. It yields the protein CASSLVLAGGLNTGELFF. This chain uses TRBV5-5 with TRBJ2-2, with 11 bases identical to TRBD2. The CDR3 has 18 residues. Trimming cost V 0 bases and J 1 base; bases outside gene matches: 5. Per the germline V gene, CDR1 is SGHKS and CDR2 is YYEKEE (reference sequence).